A selection of T cell receptor beta chains follows, all from one sample in a study of shared clonotypes between healthy human individuals. Clones were read by immunoSEQ multiplex PCR, and TCRdb kept only the in-frame ones, dropping some. The table lists about 360,000 clones, less than 85% of them singletons. Sequencing used memory CD4+ T cells sorted from blood. These receptors were taken from a young man in good health. Each CDR3 is given with its conserved first and last residue. Each record gives: V gene, clone size, J gene, D gene, CDR3 DNA, CDR3 protein. D genes are given only for firm matches. The size field is filled for only some rows; it gives once, few, many or a size class.

TRBV7-3	once	TRBJ2-1	TRBD2	TGTGCCAGCAGCTCGACGCGGGAGACCCAGTTCTTC	CASSSTRETQFF
TRBV5-1	few	TRBJ2-2	-	TGCGCCAGCAGCGGCACCCTAGGAAGCACCGGGGAGCTGTTTTTT	CASSGTLGSTGELFF
TRBV6-6	once	TRBJ1-5	TRBD1	TGTGCCAGCAGACCGGGACAGGGGATTCAGCCCCAGCATTTT	CASRPGQGIQPQHF
TRBV10-3	-	TRBJ2-2	-	TGTGCCATCAGTCCGTCGGGCGGGGAGCTGTTTTTT	CAISPSGGELFF
TRBV28	many	TRBJ2-1	-	TGTGCCAGCAGTCTAGACACCTACAATGAGCAGTTCTTC	CASSLDTYNEQFF
TRBV7-2	many	TRBJ2-7	-	TGTGCCAGCAGCCCCGCCGCCCAGATCTACGAGCAGTACTTC	CASSPAAQIYEQYF
TRBV5-1	-	TRBJ2-7	-	TGCGCCAGCAGCTTGCGCGGCAGGCTAGCGACCAGCTCCTACGAGCAGTACTTC	CASSLRGRLATSSYEQYF
TRBV4-3	-	TRBJ1-5	-	TGCGCCAGCAGCCAAGACACAGATCAGCCCCAGCATTTT	CASSQDTDQPQHF
TRBV5-4	-	TRBJ2-4	-	TGTGCCAGCAGCTTGGCCAACTCACGGGGCATTCAGTACTTC	CASSLANSRGIQYF
TRBV10-3	-	TRBJ2-1	-	TGTGCCATCAGTGAGTCTAGCAGTGCTCCTAACAATGAGCAGTTCTTC	CAISESSSAPNNEQFF
TRBV30	few	TRBJ2-1	TRBD2	TGTGCCTGGAGTGCCGGGACTAGCGTCTACAATGAGCAGTTCTTC	CAWSAGTSVYNEQFF
TRBV5-4	-	TRBJ1-1	-	TGTGCCAGCAGCTTGTCACAGACGAACACTGAAGCTTTCTTT	CASSLSQTNTEAFF
TRBV4-3	-	TRBJ2-1	TRBD2	TGCGCCAGCAGCCGCCACCGAGCGGGAGGCACTTACAATGAGCAGTTCTTC	CASSRHRAGGTYNEQFF
TRBV7-6	-	TRBJ2-7	TRBD1	TGTGCCAGCAGCACGGGACAGGTTTACGAGCAGTACTTC	CASSTGQVYEQYF
TRBV7-9	-	TRBJ2-3	TRBD2	TGTGCCAGCAGCCCCGGACTAGCGTTTAGCACAGATACGCAGTATTTT	CASSPGLAFSTDTQYF
TRBV7-3	-	TRBJ1-2	-	TGTGCCAGCAGCTTAAACACCGTGCCGGGGAATGGCTACACCTTC	CASSLNTVPGNGYTF
TRBV5-1	-	TRBJ1-2	-	TGCGCCAGCAGCTTTGACCGAGTATCGGGCTACACCTTC	CASSFDRVSGYTF
TRBV7-9	-	TRBJ1-2	-	TGTGCCAGCAGCTTAGCTACAGGGCTGGGCTACACCTTC	CASSLATGLGYTF
TRBV5-4	-	TRBJ2-7	TRBD2	TGTGCCAGCAGCTTCTTCGCCGGGACTAGCCTTTACGAGCAGTACTTC	CASSFFAGTSLYEQYF
TRBV7-2	-	TRBJ2-7	-	TGTGCCAGCAGCTCAGCGGATGGTCTCGACTTACGCGAGCAGTACTTC	CASSSADGLDLREQYF
TRBV5-8	-	TRBJ2-7	TRBD1	TGTGCCAGCAGCCCCCTATGGACAGGGGGCGGCGAGCAGTACTTC	CASSPLWTGGGEQYF
TRBV18	-	TRBJ1-4	-	TGTGCCAGCTCACCGGGGGCGGCTAATGAAAAACTGTTTTTT	CASSPGAANEKLFF